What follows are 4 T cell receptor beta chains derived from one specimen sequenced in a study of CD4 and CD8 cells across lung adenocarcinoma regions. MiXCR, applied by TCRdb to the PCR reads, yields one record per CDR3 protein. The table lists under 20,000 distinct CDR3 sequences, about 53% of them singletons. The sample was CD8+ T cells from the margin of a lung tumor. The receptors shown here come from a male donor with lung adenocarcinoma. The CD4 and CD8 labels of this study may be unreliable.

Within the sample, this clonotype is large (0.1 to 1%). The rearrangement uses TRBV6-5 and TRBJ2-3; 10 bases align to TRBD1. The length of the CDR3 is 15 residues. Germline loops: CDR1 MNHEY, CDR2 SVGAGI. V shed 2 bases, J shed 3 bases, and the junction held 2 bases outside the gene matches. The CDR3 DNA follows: TGTGCCAGCAGTTACGGGACAGGGGATACAGATACGCAGTATTTT. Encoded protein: CASSYGTGDTDTQYF.

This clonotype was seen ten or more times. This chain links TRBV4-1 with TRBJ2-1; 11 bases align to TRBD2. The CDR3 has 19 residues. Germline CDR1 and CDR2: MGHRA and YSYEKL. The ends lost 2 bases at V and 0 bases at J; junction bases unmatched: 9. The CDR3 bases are TGCGCCAGCAGCCAACAATGGACTAGCGGGTATAGCTCCTACAATGAGCAGTTCTTC. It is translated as CASSQQWTSGYSSYNEQFF.

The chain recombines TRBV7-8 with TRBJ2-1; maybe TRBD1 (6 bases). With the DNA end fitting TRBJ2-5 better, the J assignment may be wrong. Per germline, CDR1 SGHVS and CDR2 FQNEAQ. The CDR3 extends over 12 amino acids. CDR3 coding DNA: TGTGCCAGCACAGGGGTGAGGAGTCCCCAGTACTTC. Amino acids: CASTGVRSPQYF.

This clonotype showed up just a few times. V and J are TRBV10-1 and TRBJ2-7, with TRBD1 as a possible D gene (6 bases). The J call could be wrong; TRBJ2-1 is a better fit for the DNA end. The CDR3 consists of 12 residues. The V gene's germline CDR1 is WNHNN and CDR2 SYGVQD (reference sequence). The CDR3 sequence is CASSESRGKQFF. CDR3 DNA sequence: TGCGCCAGCAGTGAGTCGAGGGGGAAGCAGTTCTTC.